Below, one T cell receptor beta chain is given with its context. Its antigen is unknown. The sample is drawn from a study of T cell repertoires in cytomegalovirus infection. Turning to the study itself: Recently identified HLA-C-restricted CMV epitopes were among the peptides used. In public TCR beta signatures, there were indications of both CMV infection and matching HLA type. General study results and limits: Carriage of CMV together with the relevant HLA was identifiable through cumulative public TCR beta family frequency. The ex vivo response was dominated by HLA-C-restricted CMV-specific TCR beta clonotypes.

From the reads, TCRdb called clonotypes with MiXCR, one entry per CDR3 protein. The table includes roughly 45,000 distinct CDR3 sequences, over 20% detected once. Germline V CDR1 and CDR2: MNHEY, SVGAGI. The germline V and J ends were trimmed by 3 bases and 0 bases, with 12 bases remaining between them. The CDR3 sequence is 16 residues long. The sequencing used CD8+ T cells from cultured PBMCs, collected from culture after CMV antigen stimulation. This chain links TRBV6-5 with TRBJ1-3; unclear D gene. This receptor was identified in a human donor in good health (CMV status not recorded). Some clones in this sample may be carry-over from other donors' samples. The CDR3 is CASSYSPGYSGNTIYF. Written as DNA, the CDR3 is TGTGCCAGCAGTTATTCTCCCGGGTACTCTGGAAACACCATATATTTT.